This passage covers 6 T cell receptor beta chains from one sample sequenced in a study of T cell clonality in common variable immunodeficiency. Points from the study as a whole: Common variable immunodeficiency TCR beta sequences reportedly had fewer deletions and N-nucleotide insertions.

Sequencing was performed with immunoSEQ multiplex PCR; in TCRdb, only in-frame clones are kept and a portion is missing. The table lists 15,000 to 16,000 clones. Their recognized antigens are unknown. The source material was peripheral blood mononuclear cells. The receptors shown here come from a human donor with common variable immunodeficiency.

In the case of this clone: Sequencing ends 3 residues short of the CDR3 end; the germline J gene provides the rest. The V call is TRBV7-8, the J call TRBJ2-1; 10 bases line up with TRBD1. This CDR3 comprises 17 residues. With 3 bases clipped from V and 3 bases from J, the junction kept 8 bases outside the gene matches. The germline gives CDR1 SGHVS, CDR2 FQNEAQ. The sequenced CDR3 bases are TGTGCCAGCAGCTTTCTGACGACAGGGGGCGTCTACAATGAG. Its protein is CASSFLTTGGVYNE. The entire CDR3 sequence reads CASSFLTTGGVYNEQFF.

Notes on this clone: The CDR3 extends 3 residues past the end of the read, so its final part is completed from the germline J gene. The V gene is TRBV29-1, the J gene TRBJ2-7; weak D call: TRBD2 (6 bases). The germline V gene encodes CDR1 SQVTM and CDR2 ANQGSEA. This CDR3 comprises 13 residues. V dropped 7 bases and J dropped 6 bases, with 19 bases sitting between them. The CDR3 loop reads CSANQGGSGEQYF. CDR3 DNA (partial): TGCAGCGCAAACCAGGGAGGTTCAGGCGAG.

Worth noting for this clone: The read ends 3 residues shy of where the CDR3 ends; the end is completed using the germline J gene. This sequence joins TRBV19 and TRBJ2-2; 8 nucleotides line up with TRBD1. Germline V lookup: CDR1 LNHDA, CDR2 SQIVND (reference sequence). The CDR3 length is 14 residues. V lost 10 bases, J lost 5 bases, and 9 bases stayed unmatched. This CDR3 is CATTGDYQTGELFF. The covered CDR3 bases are TGTGCCACGACAGGGGATTATCAGACCGGGGAG.

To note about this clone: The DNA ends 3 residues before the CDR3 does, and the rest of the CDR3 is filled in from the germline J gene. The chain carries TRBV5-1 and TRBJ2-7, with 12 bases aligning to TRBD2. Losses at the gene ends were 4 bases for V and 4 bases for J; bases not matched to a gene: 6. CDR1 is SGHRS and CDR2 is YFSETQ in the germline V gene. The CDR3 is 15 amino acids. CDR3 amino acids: CASSPRTSGTYEQYF. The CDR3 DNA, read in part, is TGCGCCAGCAGCCCAAGGACTAGCGGGACTTACGAG.

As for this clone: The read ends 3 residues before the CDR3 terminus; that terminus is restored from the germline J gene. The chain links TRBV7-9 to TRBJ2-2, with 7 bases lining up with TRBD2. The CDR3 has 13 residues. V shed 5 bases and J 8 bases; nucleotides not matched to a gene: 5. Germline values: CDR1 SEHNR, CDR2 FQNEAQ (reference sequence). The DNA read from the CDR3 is TGTGCCAGCAGCGCACTAGCGACGGGGGAG. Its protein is CASSALATGE. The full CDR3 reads CASSALATGELFF.

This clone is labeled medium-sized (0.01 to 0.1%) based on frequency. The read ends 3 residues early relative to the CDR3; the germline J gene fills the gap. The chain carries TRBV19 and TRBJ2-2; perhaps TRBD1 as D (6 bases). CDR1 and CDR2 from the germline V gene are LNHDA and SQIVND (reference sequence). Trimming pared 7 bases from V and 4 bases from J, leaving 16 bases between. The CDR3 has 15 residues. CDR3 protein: CASIDRSVITGELFF. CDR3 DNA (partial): TGTGCCAGTATTGACAGGAGCGTGATCACCGGGGAG.